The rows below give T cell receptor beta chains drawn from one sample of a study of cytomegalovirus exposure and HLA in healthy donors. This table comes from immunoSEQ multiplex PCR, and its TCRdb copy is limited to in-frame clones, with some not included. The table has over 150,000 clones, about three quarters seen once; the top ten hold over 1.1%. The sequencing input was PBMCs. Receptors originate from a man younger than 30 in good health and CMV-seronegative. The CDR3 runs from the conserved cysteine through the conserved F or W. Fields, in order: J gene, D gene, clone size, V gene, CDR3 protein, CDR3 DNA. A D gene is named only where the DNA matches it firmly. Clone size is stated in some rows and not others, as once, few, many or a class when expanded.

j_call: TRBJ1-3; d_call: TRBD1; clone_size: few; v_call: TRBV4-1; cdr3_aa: CASSPTGGVGNTIYF; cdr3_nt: TGCGCCAGCAGCCCGACAGGGGGCGTCGGAAACACCATATATTTT
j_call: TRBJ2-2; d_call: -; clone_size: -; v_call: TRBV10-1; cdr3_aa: CASSDGPGKPGELFF; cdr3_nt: TGCGCCAGCAGTGATGGCCCGGGTAAACCCGGGGAGCTGTTTTTT
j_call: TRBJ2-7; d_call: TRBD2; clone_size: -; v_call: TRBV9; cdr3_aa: CASSVGSGRATSSYEQYF; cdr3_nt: TGTGCCAGCAGCGTAGGTAGCGGGAGGGCCACAAGCTCCTACGAGCAGTACTTC
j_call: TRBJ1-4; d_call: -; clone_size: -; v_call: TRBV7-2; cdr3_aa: CASSLLYSPTNEKLFF; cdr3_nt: TGTGCCAGCAGCCTCCTCTACAGTCCTACTAATGAAAAACTGTTTTTT
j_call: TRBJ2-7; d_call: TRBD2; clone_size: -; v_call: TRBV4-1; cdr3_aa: CASSSRTGGLAGDQQYF; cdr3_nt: TGCGCCAGCAGCTCACGAACCGGGGGACTAGCGGGAGACCAGCAGTACTTC
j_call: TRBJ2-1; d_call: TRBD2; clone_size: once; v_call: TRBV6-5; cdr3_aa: CASSRGGSGEQFF; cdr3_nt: TGTGCCAGCAGCCGCGGGGGATCAGGTGAGCAGTTCTTC
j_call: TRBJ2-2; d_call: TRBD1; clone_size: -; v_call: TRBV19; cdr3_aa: CASRYDGRQGDTGELFF; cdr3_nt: TGTGCCAGTAGATACGATGGGCGACAGGGGGACACCGGGGAGCTGTTTTTT
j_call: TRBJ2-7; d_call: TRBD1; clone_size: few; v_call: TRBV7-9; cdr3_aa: CSSSLGQGAHYEQYF; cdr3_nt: TGTTCCAGCAGCTTAGGACAGGGGGCCCACTACGAGCAGTACTTC
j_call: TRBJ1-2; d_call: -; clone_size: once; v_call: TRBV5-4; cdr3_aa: CASGIGPLEGGYTF; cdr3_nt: TGTGCCAGCGGAATCGGACCGCTTGAGGGTGGCTACACCTTC
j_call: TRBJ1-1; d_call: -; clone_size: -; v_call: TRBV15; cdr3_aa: CATSRTNGAEAFF; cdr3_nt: TGTGCCACCAGCAGGACGAACGGGGCTGAAGCTTTCTTT
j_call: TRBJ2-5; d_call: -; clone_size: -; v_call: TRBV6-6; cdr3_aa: CASRDQGAGSETQYF; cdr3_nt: TGTGCCAGCAGGGATCAGGGCGCCGGGTCCGAGACCCAGTACTTC
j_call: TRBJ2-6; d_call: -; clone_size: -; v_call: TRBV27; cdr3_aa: CASSLLQGPSGANVLTF; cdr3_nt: TGTGCCAGCAGCCTATTGCAGGGGCCGTCTGGGGCCAACGTCCTGACTTTC
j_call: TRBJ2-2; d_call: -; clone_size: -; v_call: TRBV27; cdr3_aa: CASSWSWGAGELFF; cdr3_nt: TGTGCCAGCAGTTGGTCTTGGGGGGCCGGGGAGCTGTTTTTT
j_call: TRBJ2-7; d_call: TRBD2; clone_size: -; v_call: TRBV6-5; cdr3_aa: CASSSPGLAAYEQYF; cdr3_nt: TGTGCCAGCAGTTCCCCGGGACTAGCGGCCTACGAGCAGTACTTC
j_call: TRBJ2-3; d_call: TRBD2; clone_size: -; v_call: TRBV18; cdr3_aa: CASSPSSSGNTDTQYF; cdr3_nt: TGTGCCAGCTCACCTTCCTCTAGCGGGAACACAGATACGCAGTATTTT
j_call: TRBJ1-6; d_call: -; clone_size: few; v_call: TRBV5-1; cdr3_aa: CASSEGIDNSPLHF; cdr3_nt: TGCGCCAGCAGCGAGGGAATCGATAATTCACCCCTCCACTTT
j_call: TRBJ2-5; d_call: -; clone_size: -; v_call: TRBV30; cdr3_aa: CAWSVGRVDRETQYF; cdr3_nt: TGTGCCTGGAGTGTAGGGCGGGTAGATCGGGAGACCCAGTACTTC
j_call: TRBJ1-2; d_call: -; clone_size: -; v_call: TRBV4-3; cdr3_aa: CASSQSPTEYYGYTF; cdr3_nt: TGCGCCAGCAGCCAAAGTCCCACAGAGTACTATGGCTACACCTTC
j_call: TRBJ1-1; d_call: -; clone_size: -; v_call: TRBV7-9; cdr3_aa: CSSSLRGTEAFF; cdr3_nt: TGTTCCAGCAGCTTAAGGGGAACTGAAGCTTTCTTT
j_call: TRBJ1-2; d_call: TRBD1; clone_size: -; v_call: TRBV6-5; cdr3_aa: CASSYSGQGNYGYTF; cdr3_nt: TGTGCCAGCAGTTACAGTGGACAGGGCAACTATGGCTACACCTTC
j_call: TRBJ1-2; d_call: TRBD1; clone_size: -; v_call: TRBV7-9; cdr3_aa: CASSREQGAAGYGYTF; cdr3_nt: TGTGCCAGCAGCCGGGAACAGGGGGCAGCTGGTTATGGCTACACCTTC
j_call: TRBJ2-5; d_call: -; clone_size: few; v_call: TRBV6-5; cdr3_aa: CASSYSRQETQYF; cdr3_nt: TGTGCCAGCAGTTACTCTCGGCAAGAGACCCAGTACTTC
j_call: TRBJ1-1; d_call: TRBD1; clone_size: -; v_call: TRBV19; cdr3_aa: CASSAGTVTEAFF; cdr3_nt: TGTGCCAGTAGTGCCGGGACAGTCACTGAAGCTTTCTTT
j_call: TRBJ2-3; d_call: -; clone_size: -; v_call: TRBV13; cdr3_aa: CASSLWSGGSTDTQYF; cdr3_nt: TGTGCCAGCAGCTTATGGTCAGGAGGCAGCACAGATACGCAGTATTTT
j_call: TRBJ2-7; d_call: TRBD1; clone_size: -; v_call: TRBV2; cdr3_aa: CASRTTGATYEQYF; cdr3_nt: TGTGCCAGCAGAACGACAGGGGCTACCTACGAGCAGTACTTC
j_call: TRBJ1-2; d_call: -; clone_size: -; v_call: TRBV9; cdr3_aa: CASKPGEGLPLWGYTF; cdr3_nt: TGTGCCAGCAAGCCGGGGGAAGGACTCCCCCTTTGGGGCTACACCTTC
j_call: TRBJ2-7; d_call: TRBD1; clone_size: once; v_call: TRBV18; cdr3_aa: CASSPGQGAGSSYEQYF; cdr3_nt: TGTGCCAGCTCACCGGGACAGGGGGCCGGGTCTTCCTACGAGCAGTACTTC
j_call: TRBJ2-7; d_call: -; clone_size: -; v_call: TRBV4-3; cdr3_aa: CASSLAPDPSSYEQYF; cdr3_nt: TGCGCCAGCAGCCTAGCCCCCGACCCTAGCTCCTACGAGCAGTACTTC
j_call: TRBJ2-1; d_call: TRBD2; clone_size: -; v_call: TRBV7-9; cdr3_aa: CASSFLAGGGNDEQFF; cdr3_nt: TGTGCCAGCAGCTTCCTAGCGGGTGGGGGCAACGATGAGCAGTTCTTC
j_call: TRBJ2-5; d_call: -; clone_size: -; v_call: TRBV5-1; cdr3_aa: CASSLVSGQETQYF; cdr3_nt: TGCGCCAGCAGCTTGGTGTCAGGGCAGGAGACCCAGTACTTC
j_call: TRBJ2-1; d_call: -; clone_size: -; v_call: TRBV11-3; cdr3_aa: CASSLSSVNNEQFF; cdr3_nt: TGTGCCAGCAGCTTGTCTAGCGTAAACAATGAGCAGTTCTTC
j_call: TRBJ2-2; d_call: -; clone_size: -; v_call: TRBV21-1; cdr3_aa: CASSKSGELFF; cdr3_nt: TGTGCCAGCAGCAAATCGGGGGAGCTGTTTTTT
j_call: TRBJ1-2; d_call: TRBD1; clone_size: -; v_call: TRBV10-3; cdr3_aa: CAISPGTGAGYGYTF; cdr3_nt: TGTGCCATCAGTCCCGGGACAGGGGCTGGCTATGGCTACACCTTC
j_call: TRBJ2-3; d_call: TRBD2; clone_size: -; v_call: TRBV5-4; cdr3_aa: CASSPLAGGGADTQYF; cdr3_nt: TGTGCCAGCAGCCCGCTAGCGGGAGGGGGGGCAGATACGCAGTATTTT
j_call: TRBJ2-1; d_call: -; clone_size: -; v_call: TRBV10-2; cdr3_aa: CASSEESYNEQFF; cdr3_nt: TGCGCCAGCAGTGAGGAGTCCTACAATGAGCAGTTCTTC
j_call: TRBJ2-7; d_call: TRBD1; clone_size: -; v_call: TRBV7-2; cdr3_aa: CASRQTGSNYEQYF; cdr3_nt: TGTGCCAGCAGACAGACAGGGTCTAACTACGAGCAGTACTTC
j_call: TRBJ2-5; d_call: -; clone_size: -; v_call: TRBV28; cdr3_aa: CAISDREGETQYF; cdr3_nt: TGTGCCATCTCGGACAGGGAGGGAGAGACCCAGTACTTC
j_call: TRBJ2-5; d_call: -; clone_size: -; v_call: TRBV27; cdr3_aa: CASSLGETQYF; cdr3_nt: TGTGCCAGCTCCCTGGGCGAGACCCAGTACTTC
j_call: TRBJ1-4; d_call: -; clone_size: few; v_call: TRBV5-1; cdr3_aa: CASRLGGSEKLFF; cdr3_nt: TGCGCCAGCCGCCTCGGTGGTAGTGAAAAACTGTTTTTT
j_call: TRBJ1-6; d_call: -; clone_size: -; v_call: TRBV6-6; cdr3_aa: CASSPPDRWNSPLHF; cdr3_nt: TGTGCCAGCAGTCCCCCGGACAGATGGAATTCACCCCTCCACTTT
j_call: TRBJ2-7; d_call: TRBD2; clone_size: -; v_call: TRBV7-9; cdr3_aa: CSSSLVAGGYEQYF; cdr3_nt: TGTTCCAGCAGCTTAGTAGCGGGAGGGTACGAGCAGTACTTC
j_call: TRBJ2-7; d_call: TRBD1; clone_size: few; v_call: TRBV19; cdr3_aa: CASTPTGADSYEQYF; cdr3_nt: TGTGCCAGTACCCCGACAGGGGCGGACTCCTACGAGCAGTACTTC
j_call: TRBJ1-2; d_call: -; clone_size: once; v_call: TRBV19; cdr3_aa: CASSMSARVSYGYTF; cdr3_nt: TGTGCCAGTAGTATGAGCGCCAGGGTGAGCTATGGCTACACCTTC
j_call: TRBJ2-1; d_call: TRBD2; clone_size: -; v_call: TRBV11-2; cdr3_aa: CASSLDEGLGFLF; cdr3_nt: TGTGCCAGCAGCTTAGATGAAGGACTAGGCTTCCTCTTC
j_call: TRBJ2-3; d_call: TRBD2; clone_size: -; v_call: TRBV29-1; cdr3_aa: CSVRTSGVSTDTQYF; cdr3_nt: TGCAGCGTCCGGACTAGCGGAGTCAGCACAGATACGCAGTATTTT